This passage covers 17 T cell receptor beta chains from one sample sequenced in a study of human T cells and chemical hapten exposure (dated by TCRdb to the early 2020s). The library was generated by RACE. Sequencing used a NextSeq 500. TCRdb reran the public reads through fastp at Q25 and MiXCR, keeping productive beta chains. For every CDR3 protein sequence, its rows merge into one entry that carries the most common genes and DNA. This sample lists around 42,000 distinct CDR3 sequences; around 3.2% were detected once. Of the sample, about 6.7% is held by the ten largest clones. This specimen's time point label, interpreted: patch test 2, 6 weeks after DPC sensitization. Interpreted using the paper, the treatment or condition label stands for: therapeutic diphenylcyclopropenone sensitization with weekly scalp DPC. The specimen comprised whole blood, sampled in connection with sensitization to the hapten diphenylcyclopropenone (DPC). The receptors stem from a man aged 40-50 years with alopecia areata. Some clones in this sample may be carry-over from other donors' samples.

This clonotype was counted between two and nine times. The rearrangement uses TRBV5-4 and TRBJ1-2; 7 bases are a match to TRBD1. This CDR3 region has 13 residues. Germline V gene lookup returns CDR1 SGHNT and CDR2 YYREEE (reference sequence). Trimming at V came to 1 base and at J to 8 bases, leaving 5 bases not matched to a gene. CDR3 sequence reads: CASSLQGVSGYTF. The DNA for the CDR3 is TGTGCCAGCAGCTTGCAGGGGGTGTCAGGCTACACCTTC.

In this sample, this clonotype turned up many times. The rearrangement joins TRBV6-5 to TRBJ2-7; a possible D gene is TRBD2 (7 bases). V dropped 8 bases and J dropped 6 bases, with 11 bases sitting between them. The CDR3 length is 11 residues. Germline V lookup: CDR1 MNHEY, CDR2 SVGAGI. The CDR3 sequence: CASCRGAEQYF. The CDR3, as DNA: TGTGCCAGCTGTCGGGGGGCCGAGCAGTACTTC.

This clonotype showed up many times. This rearrangement joins TRBV2 to TRBJ1-5; D not certain. The CDR3 totals 13 residues. Germline CDR1 is SNHLY and CDR2 is FYNNEI. V lost 5 bases, J lost 4 bases, and 9 bases lay in between. Written as DNA, the CDR3 is TGTGCCAGCAGTACGGACGGGAATCAGCCCCAGCATTTT. Protein sequence: CASSTDGNQPQHF.

This clonotype came up many times. The chain combines TRBV20-1 with TRBJ1-1; maybe TRBD1 (6 bases). Germline V lookup: CDR1 DFQATT, CDR2 SNEGSKA (reference sequence). The CDR3 length is 14 residues. V was cut by 0 bases and J by 5 bases, with 13 bases left in between. The CDR3 DNA follows: TGCAGTGCTAGAGATAAGGGGGGGGCGACTGAAGCTTTCTTT. This codes for CSARDKGGATEAFF.

This clonotype has ten or more counts. CDR3 protein: CASSLGSGNNEQFF. The CDR3 bases are TGTGCCAGCAGCTTAGGTAGCGGGAACAATGAGCAGTTCTTC. The chain is built from TRBV7-3 and TRBJ2-1; TRBD2 matches 8 bases. Unmatched junction bases numbered 2, after V lost 2 bases and J lost 5 bases. From germline, CDR1 is SGHTA and CDR2 FQGTGA. This CDR3 is built from 14 residues. The full variable domain, its missing parts supplied by reference TRBV7-3 and TRBJ2-1, is GAGVSQTPSNKVTEKGKYVELRCDPISGHTALYWYRQSLGQGPEFLIYFQGTGAADDSGLPNDRFFAVRPEGSVSTLKIQRTERGDSAVYLCASSLGSGNNEQFFGPGTRLTVL.

The table lists this clonotype with many counts. V is TRBV19 and J is TRBJ2-1; the D gene could be TRBD1 or TRBD2 (5 bases each). Germline V CDR1 and CDR2: LNHDA, SQIVND (reference sequence). This CDR3 has 15 residues. The ends were cut back, 5 bases at V and 4 bases at J, with 15 bases in the middle. The CDR3 region is CASSSFRDRYNEQFF. The CDR3 DNA follows: TGTGCCAGTAGTTCCTTTAGGGACCGATACAATGAGCAGTTCTTC.

The gene calls are TRBV28 and TRBJ1-5, with 8 bases aligning to TRBD1. There are 17 residues in the CDR3. The germline V gene has CDR1 MDHEN and CDR2 SYDVKM. Trimming at V came to 2 bases and at J to 0 bases, leaving 6 bases not matched to a gene. DNA of the CDR3: TGTGCCAGCAGTTTACCTCACAGGGGGAATAGCAATCAGCCCCAGCATTTT. Encoded protein: CASSLPHRGNSNQPQHF.

This clonotype was recorded many times. V and J are TRBV20-1 and TRBJ1-2; D remains unclear. The length of the CDR3 is 14 residues. From germline, CDR1 is DFQATT and CDR2 SNEGSKA (reference sequence). V was clipped by 1 base and J by 8 bases, with 17 bases between them. CDR3 DNA sequence: TGCAGTGCTAGAGGTGAAATAGATTACCGAGGCTACACCTTC. Its protein product is CSARGEIDYRGYTF.

This clonotype was counted many times. This rearrangement joins TRBV28 to TRBJ2-7; no reliable D call. Between the trimmed V and J ends, which lost 2 bases and 5 bases, there was a span of 13 bases. The CDR3 is 14 amino acids. Germline V lookup: CDR1 MDHEN, CDR2 SYDVKM. Here the CDR3 DNA reads TGTGCCAGCAGTTTAACGTCCCGGGCCAACGAGCAGTACTTC. It yields the protein CASSLTSRANEQYF.

This CDR3 reads CASSFAPGPTDTQYF. The CDR3 DNA sequence: TGTGCCAGCAGTTTTGCCCCGGGACCCACAGATACGCAGTATTTT. J is TRBJ2-3 and V is TRBV12-3 or TRBV12-4; D assignment may be TRBD1 or TRBD2 (5 bases each). Trimming cost V 3 bases and J 2 bases, with 12 bases left between them. The CDR3 runs to 15 residues.

In this sample, this clonotype turned up many times. The J gene is TRBJ2-5, the V gene TRBV5-5; D is perhaps TRBD1 (6 bases). Per germline, CDR1 SGHKS and CDR2 YYEKEE (reference sequence). The length of the CDR3 is 14 residues. Trimming stripped 2 bases from V and 2 bases from J, with 10 bases between. This CDR3 is CASSFRTAQETQYF. The CDR3 nucleotides are TGTGCCAGCAGCTTTCGGACAGCGCAAGAGACCCAGTACTTC.

Many counts were recorded for this clonotype. This sequence joins TRBV12-3 or TRBV12-4 and TRBJ2-6; weak D call: TRBD2 (6 bases). CDR3 length: 16 amino acids. V was shortened by 4 bases and J by 0 bases, with 10 bases between the two germline ends. The CDR3 coding sequence is TGTGCCAGCAGTTCTGGGAGGACCTCTGGGGCCAACGTCCTGACTTTC. Encoded protein: CASSSGRTSGANVLTF.

This clonotype was detected ten times or more. This chain uses TRBV28 with TRBJ1-1; tentative D call: TRBD1 (6 bases). Looked up from germline, CDR1 is MDHEN and CDR2 is SYDVKM. The CDR3 consists of 17 residues. V dropped 2 bases and J dropped 0 bases, with 16 bases sitting between them. CDR3 loop: CASSLSPGQTMNTEAFF. The CDR3 DNA reads as TGTGCCAGCAGTTTAAGCCCTGGACAGACCATGAACACTGAAGCTTTCTTT.

This clonotype has ten or more counts. This chain links TRBV7-2 with TRBJ1-1; D is uncertain. Germline V CDR1 and CDR2: SGHTA, FQGNSA. The CDR3 has 16 residues. Deletions cut 5 bases from V and 0 bases from J, with 16 bases between. The CDR3 here is CASSRRGLGMNTEAFF. Here the CDR3 DNA reads TGTGCCAGCAGCCGCAGAGGGTTGGGAATGAACACTGAAGCTTTCTTT. Full variable domain (missing parts from reference TRBV7-2 and TRBJ1-1): GAGVSQSPSNKVTEKGKDVELRCDPISGHTALYWYRQSLGQGLEFLIYFQGNSAPDKSGLPSDRFSAERTGGSVSTLTIQRTQQEDSAVYLCASSRRGLGMNTEAFFGQGTRLTVV.

In its sample, this clonotype was seen a few times. V gene TRBV27 combines with J gene TRBJ1-3; D may be TRBD1 (6 bases). This CDR3 is built from 15 residues. V lost 2 bases to trimming and J lost 0 bases, with 8 bases between them. From germline, CDR1 is MNHEY and CDR2 SMNVEV (reference sequence). CDR3 sequence reads: CASSLGGASGNTIYF. The CDR3 DNA reads TGTGCCAGCAGTTTAGGGGGGGCCTCTGGAAACACCATATATTTT.

This clonotype has a count of ten or more. The chain couples TRBV20-1 to TRBJ2-3; tentative D call: TRBD1 (8 bases). The CDR3 covers 14 residues. Trimming pared 5 bases from V and 4 bases from J, leaving 16 bases between. Germline CDR1 and CDR2: DFQATT and SNEGSKA (reference sequence). The chain's CDR3 is CSAYQGAGADTQYF. In DNA, the CDR3 is TGCAGTGCTTATCAGGGGGCGGGGGCAGATACGCAGTATTTT.

This clonotype came up many times. V usage is TRBV30 and J usage is TRBJ2-3, with D uncertain. Between the trimmed V and J ends, which lost 1 base and 7 bases, there was a span of 9 bases. CDR3 length: 12 amino acids. Looked up from germline, CDR1 is GTSNPN and CDR2 is SVGIG (reference sequence). The CDR3 spells CAWSGMGNTQYF. The CDR3 DNA reads TGTGCCTGGAGTGGTATGGGAAATACGCAGTATTTT. The entire variable domain, with the rest obtained from reference TRBV30 and TRBJ2-3, is as follows: SQTIHQWPATLVQPVGSPLSLECTVEGTSNPNLYWYRQAAGRGLQLLFYSVGIGQISSEVPQNLSASRPQDRQFILSSKKLLLSDSGFYLCAWSGMGNTQYFGPGTRLTVL.